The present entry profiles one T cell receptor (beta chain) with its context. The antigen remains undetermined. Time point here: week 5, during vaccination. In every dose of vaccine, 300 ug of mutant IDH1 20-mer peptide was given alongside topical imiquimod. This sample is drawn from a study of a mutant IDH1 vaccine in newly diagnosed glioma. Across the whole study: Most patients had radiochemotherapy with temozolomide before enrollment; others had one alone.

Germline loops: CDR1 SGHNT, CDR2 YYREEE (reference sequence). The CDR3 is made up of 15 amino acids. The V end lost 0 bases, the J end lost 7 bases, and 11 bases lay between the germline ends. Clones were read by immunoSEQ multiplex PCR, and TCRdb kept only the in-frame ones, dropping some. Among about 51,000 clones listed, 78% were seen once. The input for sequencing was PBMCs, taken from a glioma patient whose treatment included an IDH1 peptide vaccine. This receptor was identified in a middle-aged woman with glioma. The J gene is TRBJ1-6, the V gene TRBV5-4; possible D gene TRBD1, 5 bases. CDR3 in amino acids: CASSLEGPPNSPLHF. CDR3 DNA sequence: TGTGCCAGCAGCTTGGAGGGGCCCCCAAATTCACCCCTCCACTTT. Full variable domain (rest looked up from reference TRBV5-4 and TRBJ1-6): ETGVTQSPTHLIKTRGQQVTLRCSSQSGHNTVSWYQQALGQGPQFIFQYYREEENGRGNFPPRFSGLQFPNYSSELNVNALELDDSALYLCASSLEGPPNSPLHFGNGTRLTVT.